Following are 9 T cell receptor beta chains from one sample sequenced in a study of T cells after yellow fever vaccination. TCRdb processed the 5' RACE reads anew with MiXCR; each CDR3 protein has one entry. The sample contains around 260,000 distinct CDR3 sequences, about 5% of which appear only once. The sample in question was CD4+ T cells sorted from PBMCs, obtained on the day of the yellow fever booster vaccination. All receptors come from a man aged 18-30 years who received the YFV17D yellow fever vaccine.

The table lists this clonotype with many counts. This chain links TRBV7-9 with TRBJ2-5; D remains ambiguous. The V end was cut by 4 bases, the J end by 0 bases, with 3 bases between. Germline V gives CDR1 SEHNR, CDR2 FQNEAQ (reference sequence). The CDR3 length is 12 residues. This chain's CDR3 is CASSSHQETQYF. The CDR3 nucleotides are TGTGCCAGCAGCTCCCACCAAGAGACCCAGTACTTC.

The rearrangement links TRBV20-1 to TRBJ2-7, with a weak D call TRBD2 (7 bases). The CDR3 loop spans 14 amino acids. V was trimmed by 6 bases and J by 2 bases, leaving 17 bases between them. Germline loops: CDR1 DFQATT, CDR2 SNEGSKA (reference sequence). The CDR3 spells CSAPRAGAAYEQYV. The CDR3 DNA reads as TGCAGTGCGCCGAGGGCGGGGGCCGCCTACGAGCAGTACGTC.

This clonotype was seen at least ten times. The chain carries TRBV12-3 or TRBV12-4 and TRBJ2-5; D gene ambiguous. The CDR3 is 13 amino acids. V lost 5 bases and J 4 bases, leaving 11 bases between the germline ends. CDR3 amino acids: CASSPLSGETQYF. Here the CDR3 DNA reads TGTGCCAGCAGTCCCTTATCAGGAGAGACCCAGTACTTC.

DNA for the CDR3: TGTGCTAGTGGTATAGGGACGAGGGAGACCCAGTACTTC. This gives the protein CASGIGTRETQYF. This rearrangement joins TRBV12-5 to TRBJ2-5; the D call may be TRBD1 or TRBD2 (5 bases each). Germline CDR1 reads LGHNT; CDR2 reads FRNRAP. Between the trimmed V and J ends, which lost 5 bases and 5 bases, there was a span of 12 bases. The CDR3 covers 13 residues.

This clonotype was detected only a few times. V is TRBV7-2 and J is TRBJ2-1; 15 nucleotides match TRBD2. Germline trimming cut 5 bases from V and 10 bases from J; bases unmatched to any gene: 9. This CDR3 spans 16 amino acids. Per the germline V gene, CDR1 is SGHTA and CDR2 is FQGNSA. The CDR3 is CASSPRTSGGVLEQFF. The DNA of the CDR3 is TGTGCCAGCAGCCCCCGGACTAGCGGGGGGGTGCTCGAGCAGTTCTTC.

A few counts support this clonotype. The V call is TRBV4-3, the J call TRBJ1-4, with D possibly matching TRBD1 (5 bases). The CDR3 loop spans 15 amino acids. V dropped 0 bases and J dropped 8 bases, with 13 bases sitting between them. Germline V lookup: CDR1 LGHNA, CDR2 YSLEER. The CDR3 region is CASSQETGRGEKLFF. CDR3 coding DNA: TGCGCCAGCAGCCAAGAAACGGGGCGAGGGGAAAAACTGTTTTTT.

This clonotype was observed many times. The chain links TRBV5-1 to TRBJ2-1; 7 bases are shared with TRBD2. Germline CDR1 reads SGHRS; CDR2 reads YFSETQ. V shed 3 bases and J 1 base; nucleotides not matched to a gene: 10. CDR3 size: 17 residues. The CDR3 loop is CASSYSMTSSSYNEQFF. CDR3 in DNA: TGCGCCAGCAGCTATAGCATGACTAGCTCTTCCTACAATGAGCAGTTCTTC.

The chain carries TRBV7-2 and TRBJ2-5; D gene uncertain. Per germline, CDR1 SGHTA and CDR2 FQGNSA. The CDR3 contains 16 residues. V dropped 5 bases and J dropped 4 bases, with 20 bases sitting between them. The CDR3 nucleotides read TGTGCCAGCAGCCCCCCTGGGCAGTGGGGAATAGAGACCCAGTACTTC. This gives the protein CASSPPGQWGIETQYF.

A few counts support this clonotype. This chain uses TRBV20-1 with TRBJ2-2, with a possible D match to TRBD2 (6 bases). This CDR3 region has 15 residues. The V end was cut by 1 base, the J end by 7 bases, with 16 bases between. Germline CDR1 is DFQATT and CDR2 is SNEGSKA (reference sequence). The CDR3 here is CSARGAGKGVGELFF. The CDR3 DNA reads TGCAGTGCTAGAGGGGCGGGGAAAGGCGTCGGGGAGCTGTTTTTT.